The entry below gives a single TCR beta chain sequence along with its context. Its antigen is currently unknown. The CDR3 extends over 14 amino acids. Germline CDR1 LNHDA, CDR2 SQIVND (reference sequence). V trimming: 4 bases; J trimming: 4 bases; junction bases outside the gene matches: 7. This entry belongs to a study of T cell responses to AZD1222 COVID-19 vaccine. Findings and caveats of the study: In all cases, repertoires were sampled only after the peak T cell response. Only five or six AZD1222 recipients were seropositive at baseline. The donors showed a predominance of white British ancestry and of females, with possible underestimation of clonal diversity.

TCRdb's copy holds only in-frame clones and misses some; the assay was immunoSEQ multiplex PCR. The sample holds 60,000 to 75,000 clones; roughly 90% are singletons and the top ten take roughly 5%. The chain uses TRBV19 and TRBJ2-7; 7 bases map to TRBD1. This sample comprised peripheral blood, obtained on day 0 of AZD1222 vaccination. The clonotype originates from an adult in good health. The CDR3 loop reads CASSTTGRGYEQYF. CDR3 DNA sequence: TGTGCCAGTAGTACGACAGGGCGTGGGTACGAGCAGTACTTC.